This T cell receptor (beta chain) was recovered during a study of blood T cell repertoires in COVID-19. Study-level information: Researchers got acute and convalescent COVID-19 samples from the United States, Italy and Spain. Sources were T cells, B-cell-depleted T cells, or PBMCs; the material itself was cDNA or gDNA.

Original data processing: The authors estimated nucleated cell counts from reference gene primer amplification. This table comes from immunoSEQ multiplex PCR, and its TCRdb copy is limited to in-frame clones, with some not included. For V, J and clone size, that table is used; D and trimming come from the DNA. The sample has 350,000 to 550,000 clones, about 89% seen once. Losses at the gene ends were 5 bases for V and 5 bases for J; bases not matched to a gene: 14. Germline CDR1 is MNHEY and CDR2 is SMNVEV (reference sequence). This CDR3 region has 16 residues. This sequence was found in a woman aged 25 to 39 with acute or convalescent COVID-19. This chain connects TRBV27 to TRBJ2-7; TRBD1 matches at 8 bases. What was sequenced was peripheral blood. CDR3 nucleotide sequence: TGTGCCAGCAGTCCACGCTTATCCGGACAGGGCAACGAGCAGTACTTC. It is translated as CASSPRLSGQGNEQYF.